This T cell receptor beta chain was retrieved from a study of blood T cell repertoires in COVID-19. In the original analysis: Reference gene primer amplification gave nucleated cell count estimates. TCRdb's copy holds only in-frame clones and misses some; the assay was immunoSEQ multiplex PCR. That table is the source of V, J and clone size, and D and trimming were worked out from the DNA. The repertoire includes some 150,000 clones, over 65% of them detected once, and roughly 4.8% sits in the top ten. The clonotype was recovered from a human donor in a cohort sampled during active COVID-19. The specimen was peripheral blood.

The CDR3 nucleotides are TGTGCCAGCAGCCCTCTAGTTGATCTGGACAATGAGCAGTTCTTC. Translating gives CASSPLVDLDNEQFF. The chain recombines TRBV9 with TRBJ2-1; D gene ambiguous. V lost 4 bases, J lost 5 bases, and 16 bases lay in between. The CDR3 totals 15 residues. CDR1 is SGDLS and CDR2 is YYNGEE in the germline V gene. The full variable domain, rest sourced from reference TRBV9 and TRBJ2-1, is DSGVTQTPKHLITATGQRVTLRCSPRSGDLSVYWYQQSLDQGLQFLIQYYNGEERAKGNILERFSAQQFPDLHSELNLSSLELGDSALYFCASSPLVDLDNEQFFGPGTRLTVL.